Each of the 28 T cell receptor beta chains below was sequenced from the same sample in a study of response to subunit inactivated influenza vaccine listed by TCRdb under 2018. Libraries were prepared through RT-PCR. Data came from an Illumina HiSeq 2500. TCRdb reworked the public reads: Q25 trimming with fastp, MiXCR clone assembly, productive beta chains retained. One record per CDR3 amino acid sequence lists the most common genes and DNA. The sample table records hundreds of thousands of distinct CDR3 sequences; approximately 17% of these occur just once. The top ten constitute 3% of the sample. Here the sequenced sample was CD4+ T cells sorted from PBMCs, taken roughly 24 months after vaccination. The receptors stem from a man aged 45 to 75 who received an inactivated influenza vaccine. Donor details come from another sample of the same person, matched by shared clones.

The chain uses TRBV5-1 and TRBJ1-4; D not certain. Germline values: CDR1 SGHRS, CDR2 YFSETQ. The V and J ends lost 0 bases and 8 bases respectively, with 8 bases between them. This CDR3 contains 13 residues. The CDR3 sequence is CASSLGSAEKLFF. Here the CDR3 DNA reads TGCGCCAGCAGCTTGGGGAGCGCAGAAAAACTGTTTTTT.

The V gene is TRBV7-8, the J gene TRBJ2-3; D gene ambiguous. V was cut by 2 bases and J by 4 bases, with 10 bases left in between. The CDR3 totals 14 residues. Germline-derived CDR1 and CDR2 are SGHVS and FQNEAQ. CDR3 sequence reads: CASSLNIGADTQYF. CDR3 sequence (DNA): TGTGCCAGCAGCTTAAATATAGGCGCAGATACGCAGTATTTT.

This clonotype came up a few times. CDR3 loop: CAWRLAGGYNEQFF. The CDR3, as DNA: TGTGCCTGGAGATTAGCGGGGGGCTACAATGAGCAGTTCTTC. The chain employs TRBV30 and TRBJ2-1; TRBD2 agrees at 10 bases. V shed 3 bases and J 3 bases; nucleotides not matched to a gene: 2. Germline CDR1 and CDR2: GTSNPN and SVGIG (reference sequence). The CDR3 is 14 amino acids. Full variable domain (remainder filled in from reference TRBV30 and TRBJ2-1): SQTIHQWPATLVQPVGSPLSLECTVEGTSNPNLYWYRQAAGRGLQLLFYSVGIGQISSEVPQNLSASRPQDRQFILSSKKLLLSDSGFYLCAWRLAGGYNEQFFGPGTRLTVL.

This clonotype has just a few counts. The chain joins TRBV12-3 or TRBV12-4 to TRBJ2-3; the D gene could be TRBD1 or TRBD2 (6 bases each). The V and J ends lost 2 bases and 6 bases respectively, with 9 bases between them. The CDR3 runs to 13 residues. The DNA for the CDR3 is TGTGCCAGCAGTTTACGGGGGCTTGATACGCAGTATTTT. This translates into CASSLRGLDTQYF.

This chain uses TRBV3-1 with TRBJ2-5; D not resolved. From germline, CDR1 is LGHDT and CDR2 YNNKEL (reference sequence). The length of the CDR3 is 14 residues. The V end was cut by 0 bases, the J end by 11 bases, with 16 bases between. CDR3 nucleotide sequence: TGTGCCAGCAGCCAAGATTGGGAAGGGTTGAGTCAGTACTTC. It encodes CASSQDWEGLSQYF.

This clonotype was seen a few times. The CDR3 here is CASSSALAGGIYEQYF. The CDR3 coding sequence is TGCGCCAGCAGCTCCGCACTAGCGGGAGGGATCTACGAGCAGTACTTC. The chain has TRBV5-1 and TRBJ2-7; 13 bases line up with TRBD2. The length of the CDR3 is 16 residues. CDR1 and CDR2 from the germline V gene are SGHRS and YFSETQ. Losses at the gene ends were 3 bases for V and 3 bases for J; bases not matched to a gene: 6.

The chain employs TRBV18 and TRBJ2-1; tentatively, D is TRBD2 (5 bases). The CDR3 extends over 14 amino acids. Per germline, CDR1 KGHSH and CDR2 LQKENI. Trimming shortened V by 6 bases and J by 1 base, and 10 bases separated the two germline ends. CDR3 region: CASSEQRSYNEQFF. CDR3 in DNA: TGTGCCAGCTCTGAGCAGCGGTCCTACAATGAGCAGTTCTTC.

This chain joins TRBV28 and TRBJ1-2, with TRBD1 as a possible D gene (5 bases). The CDR3 sequence is 12 residues long. Germline V gene lookup returns CDR1 MDHEN and CDR2 SYDVKM. V dropped 8 bases and J dropped 3 bases, with 10 bases sitting between them. As DNA, the CDR3 is TGTGCCAGCCGCTTAGGGGACTATGGCTACACCTTC. This gives the protein CASRLGDYGYTF.

The chain is built from TRBV11-1 and TRBJ2-7, with D possibly being TRBD2 (6 bases). The germline V gene has CDR1 SGHAT and CDR2 FQDESV (reference sequence). Trimming stripped 5 bases from V and 0 bases from J, with 14 bases between. The CDR3 consists of 15 residues. CDR3 DNA sequence: TGTGCCAGCAGCGGTCGGGACGGGAGCTCCTACGAGCAGTACTTC. It specifies CASSGRDGSSYEQYF.

The rearrangement uses TRBV4-2 and TRBJ2-7; D tentatively reads TRBD1 or TRBD2 (5 bases each). Germline V gene lookup returns CDR1 LGHNA and CDR2 YNFKEQ. V dropped 3 bases and J dropped 0 bases, with 12 bases sitting between them. CDR3 length: 15 residues. CDR3 in DNA: TGTGCCAGCAGCCAGGGGGAACTCCTCTCCTACGAGCAGTACTTC. Residues: CASSQGELLSYEQYF.

V gene TRBV11-2 combines with J gene TRBJ2-1, with 10 bases matching TRBD2. The germline CDR1 and CDR2 sequences are SGHAT and FQNNGV. V shed 2 bases, J shed 4 bases, and the junction held 14 bases outside the gene matches. The CDR3 extends over 19 amino acids. The CDR3 DNA reads as TGTGCCAGCAGCTTATATCTAGGGGCTAGCGGGGGCATTTACAATGAGCAGTTCTTC. It translates to CASSLYLGASGGIYNEQFF.

This chain uses TRBV23-1 with TRBJ2-1; no reliable D call. TRBV23-1 is an ORF, with its function uncertain. Between the trimmed V and J ends, which lost 4 bases and 4 bases, there was a span of 8 bases. The CDR3 runs to 13 residues. DNA for the CDR3: TGCGCCAGCAGTCCGGTGAGATACAATGAGCAGTTCTTC. Protein: CASSPVRYNEQFF.

This clonotype was detected many times. The chain has TRBV11-2 and TRBJ2-5; D is uncertain. Per the germline V gene, CDR1 is SGHAT and CDR2 is FQNNGV. The CDR3 sequence is 14 residues long. V was pared by 1 base and J by 4 bases, with 10 bases between. The CDR3 sequence: CASSLGQVRETQYF. The CDR3 DNA reads as TGTGCCAGCAGCTTAGGGCAAGTTAGAGAGACCCAGTACTTC.

This clonotype was detected many times. V is TRBV10-3 and J is TRBJ1-6; 7 nucleotides align to TRBD1. The CDR3 length is 14 residues. Trimming cost V 4 bases and J 7 bases; bases outside gene matches: 4. Germline V gene data show CDR1 as ENHRY and CDR2 as SYGVKD. The CDR3 loop is CAISGGTENSPLHF. In DNA, the CDR3 is TGTGCCATCAGTGGGGGGACAGAGAATTCACCCCTCCACTTT.

This clonotype was seen a handful of times. The rearrangement joins TRBV6-5 to TRBJ1-6; no firm D call. Trimming left V 4 bases short and J 17 bases short, with 21 bases between. This CDR3 has 14 amino acids. Germline loops: CDR1 MNHEY, CDR2 SVGAGI. The CDR3 nucleotides are TGTGCCAGCAGTTCGCAATTGGTAGGGAAGTCGGTCCACTTT. Protein sequence: CASSSQLVGKSVHF.

This clonotype was found once. The J gene is TRBJ2-7, the V gene TRBV28, with D unresolved. CDR1 and CDR2 (germline): MDHEN, SYDVKM. V lost 3 bases and J 2 bases, leaving 11 bases between the germline ends. CDR3 length: 14 amino acids. The CDR3: CASSFGSPTYEQYF. DNA for the CDR3: TGTGCCAGCAGTTTTGGAAGTCCCACCTACGAGCAGTACTTC.

The rearrangement joins TRBV3-1 to TRBJ2-4; 9 bases align to TRBD1. The CDR3 consists of 13 residues. From germline, CDR1 is LGHDT and CDR2 YNNKEL (reference sequence). After removal of 4 bases from V and 9 bases from J, the junction contained 4 bases not matched to a gene. The CDR3, as DNA: TGTGCCAGCAGCCCGGGACAGGGTGGCATTCAGTACTTC. Protein sequence: CASSPGQGGIQYF. Complete variable domain (other parts from reference TRBV3-1 and TRBJ2-4): DTAVSQTPKYLVTQMGNDKSIKCEQNLGHDTMYWYKQDSKKFLKIMFSYNNKELIINETVPNRFSPKSPDKAHLNLHINSLELGDSAVYFCASSPGQGGIQYFGAGTRLSVL.

In this sample, this clonotype turned up once. The chain recombines TRBV29-1 with TRBJ2-7, with 8 bases aligning to TRBD1. CDR1 SQVTM and CDR2 ANQGSEA come from the germline V gene. This CDR3 has 13 residues. V lost 4 bases and J lost 2; bases outside the gene matches: 4. The DNA of the CDR3 is TGCAGCGTTGGTAGACAGGGGACCTACGAGCAGTACTTC. Translation: CSVGRQGTYEQYF.

The chain's CDR3 is CASSLAGEPYEQYF. CDR3 nucleotides: TGTGCCAGCAGCTTAGCAGGGGAACCCTACGAGCAGTACTTC. J is TRBJ2-7 and V is TRBV7-2, with TRBD1 as a possible D gene (5 bases). Trimming shortened V by 0 bases and J by 2 bases, and 8 bases separated the two germline ends. Per germline, CDR1 SGHTA and CDR2 FQGNSA. The CDR3 extends over 14 amino acids. Full variable domain (remainder filled in from reference TRBV7-2 and TRBJ2-7): GAGVSQSPSNKVTEKGKDVELRCDPISGHTALYWYRQSLGQGLEFLIYFQGNSAPDKSGLPSDRFSAERTGGSVSTLTIQRTQQEDSAVYLCASSLAGEPYEQYFGPGTRLTVT.

The V call is TRBV6-1, the J call TRBJ2-2, with a weak D call TRBD1 (6 bases). Germline-derived CDR1 and CDR2 are MNHNS and SASEGT. The CDR3 length is 13 residues. Between the trimmed V and J ends, which lost 6 bases and 6 bases, there was a span of 11 bases. This CDR3 is CASSHRDPGELFF. The DNA for the CDR3 is TGTGCCAGCAGCCACAGGGATCCCGGGGAGCTGTTTTTT.

This chain joins TRBV5-1 and TRBJ2-3; 13 positions agree with TRBD2. The germline V gene has CDR1 SGHRS and CDR2 YFSETQ. Trimming removed 4 bases from V and 8 bases from J; junction bases left unmatched: 7. CDR3 length equals 15 residues. This CDR3 reads CASSPGLAGSPTQYF. The CDR3 DNA sequence: TGCGCCAGCAGCCCGGGACTAGCGGGAAGTCCTACGCAGTATTTT.

The V and J genes are TRBV12-3 or TRBV12-4 and TRBJ2-5; D perhaps matches TRBD1 (5 bases). With 5 bases removed from V and 11 bases from J, the gap between germline ends came to 18 bases. The CDR3 covers 13 residues. CDR3 region: CASSTPQGNTQYF. CDR3 DNA sequence: TGTGCCAGCAGTACTCCCCAGGGAAACACGCAGTACTTC.

This clonotype turned up a few times. CDR3 in DNA: TGTGCCACCAGCAATGAACGGGCCGTGCTGGGGGAGCAGTACTTC. Amino acid sequence: CATSNERAVLGEQYF. The chain couples TRBV15 to TRBJ2-7; D uncertain. V was cut by 4 bases and J by 7 bases, with 20 bases left in between. From germline, CDR1 is LNHNV and CDR2 YYDKDF (reference sequence). The CDR3 is 15 amino acids.

The chain couples TRBV20-1 to TRBJ2-3; D remains ambiguous. Germline V gene lookup returns CDR1 DFQATT and CDR2 SNEGSKA (reference sequence). V lost 4 bases to trimming and J lost 5 bases, with 7 bases between them. The CDR3 runs to 11 residues. DNA for the CDR3: TGCAGTGCTATCTTCGGAGATACGCAGTATTTT. Its translation: CSAIFGDTQYF.

V gene TRBV12-3 or TRBV12-4 combines with J gene TRBJ2-7; 8 nucleotides match TRBD1. The CDR3 loop spans 15 amino acids. V lost 3 bases and J lost 3; bases outside the gene matches: 7. CDR3 sequence (DNA): TGTGCCAGCAGTTTCCGACAGGGGCGTTTCTACGAGCAGTACTTC. Translation gives CASSFRQGRFYEQYF.

The rearrangement links TRBV7-9 to TRBJ2-5; D gene unclear. V shed 1 base and J shed 1 base, with 10 bases lying between them. Germline CDR1 and CDR2: SEHNR and FQNEAQ (reference sequence). This CDR3 region has 15 residues. The CDR3 DNA sequence: TGTGCCAGCAGCTTAGTTGGCGGTATCCAAGAGACCCAGTACTTC. Translating it yields CASSLVGGIQETQYF. Combining the CDR3 with reference TRBV7-9 and TRBJ2-5 gives the whole variable domain DTGVSQNPRHKITKRGQNVTFRCDPISEHNRLYWYRQTLGQGPEFLTYFQNEAQLEKSRLLSDRFSAERPKGSFSTLEIQRTEQGDSAMYLCASSLVGGIQETQYFGPGTRLLVL.

The genes are TRBV4-2 and TRBJ1-2; TRBD1 matches at 7 bases. V trimming: 4 bases; J trimming: 2 bases; junction bases outside the gene matches: 7. The CDR3 runs to 15 residues. Germline CDR1 LGHNA, CDR2 YNFKEQ. The CDR3 sequence: CASSPAQGENYGYTF. DNA for the CDR3: TGTGCCAGCAGCCCAGCTCAGGGGGAGAACTATGGCTACACCTTC.

There are a few counts of this clonotype. This chain connects TRBV20-1 to TRBJ2-7; 10 bases match TRBD1. Germline V gene data show CDR1 as DFQATT and CDR2 as SNEGSKA (reference sequence). CDR3 length equals 13 residues. J lost 3 bases, V lost 6 bases, and 5 bases had no gene match. CDR3 amino acids: CSANGDRGYEQYF. The CDR3 bases are TGCAGTGCCAATGGGGACAGGGGCTACGAGCAGTACTTC.